One sample yielded the 2 T cell receptor beta chains listed below, sequenced in a study of blood T cells in healthy people across ages (dated by TCRdb to between 2014 and 2016). The receptor library was made with 5' RACE. The reads were generated on an Illumina HiSeq 2500. A second PCR of about 6 to 12 cycles was run with a J-beta primer mix and a sample-barcoded 5' primer. The public reads were quality trimmed at Q25 with fastp and then assembled into clones with MiXCR by TCRdb, keeping productive beta chains. Every entry covers one CDR3 protein and lists the most common genes and DNA from its rows. The sample includes approximately 800,000 distinct CDR3 sequences, with about three fifths observed a single time. The leading ten clones occupy around 22% of the sample. Sequenced sample: blood. These TCRs come from a man aged 25-45 years in good health.

This sequence joins TRBV4-3 and TRBJ2-1; D unresolved. Germline lookup yields CDR1 LGHNA and CDR2 YSLEER. This CDR3 is built from 13 residues. The V end was cut by 4 bases, the J end by 8 bases, with 12 bases between. CDR3 sequence (DNA): TGCGCCAGCAGCCTGAGAAAGGGCCATGAGCAGTTCTTC. Translation: CASSLRKGHEQFF.

This rearrangement joins TRBV14 to TRBJ2-3; D not certain. CDR1 and CDR2 from the germline V gene are SGHDN and FVKESK. The length of the CDR3 is 14 residues. The germline V and J ends were trimmed by 1 base and 5 bases, with 10 bases remaining between them. CDR3 in DNA: TGTGCCAGCAGCCAAGCACAGAAGTTAGATACGCAGTATTTT. Amino acid sequence: CASSQAQKLDTQYF.